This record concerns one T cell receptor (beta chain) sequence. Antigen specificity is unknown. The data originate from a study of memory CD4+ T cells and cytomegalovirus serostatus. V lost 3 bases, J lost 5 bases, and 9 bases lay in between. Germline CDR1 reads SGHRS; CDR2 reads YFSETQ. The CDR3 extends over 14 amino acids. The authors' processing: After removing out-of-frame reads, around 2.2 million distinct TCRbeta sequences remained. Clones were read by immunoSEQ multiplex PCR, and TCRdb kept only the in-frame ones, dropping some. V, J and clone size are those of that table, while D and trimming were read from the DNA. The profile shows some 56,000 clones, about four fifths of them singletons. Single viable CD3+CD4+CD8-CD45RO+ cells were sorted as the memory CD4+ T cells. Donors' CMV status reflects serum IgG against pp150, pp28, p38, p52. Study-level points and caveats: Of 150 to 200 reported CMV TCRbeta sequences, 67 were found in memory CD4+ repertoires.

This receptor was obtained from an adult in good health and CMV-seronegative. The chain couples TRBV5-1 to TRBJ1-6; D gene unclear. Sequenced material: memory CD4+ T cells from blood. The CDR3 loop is CASSSDGDNSPLHF. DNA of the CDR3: TGCGCCAGCAGCTCGGACGGGGATAATTCACCCCTCCACTTT.